These 3 T cell receptor beta chains came from one sample sequenced in a study of shared clonotypes between healthy human individuals. Here immunoSEQ multiplex PCR was the method, and the copy in TCRdb shows in-frame clones only, minus some. The sample carries about 1 million clones, about 76% recorded once. The sample was memory CD4+ T cells sorted from blood. Subset specified: CD45RA-negative fraction. The origin of the receptors is a man in his late teens or twenties in good health.

The rearrangement links TRBV18 to TRBJ1-1, with 9 bases that match TRBD1. Trimming took 1 base from V and 5 from J; bases not matched to a gene: 2. CDR3 length: 14 residues. Germline assignment: CDR1 KGHSH and CDR2 LQKENI. Here the CDR3 reads CASSPQDRGTEAFF. CDR3 nucleotide sequence: TGTGCCAGCTCACCACAGGACAGGGGAACTGAAGCTTTCTTT.

V gene TRBV19 combines with J gene TRBJ1-2, with D unresolved. Germline V gene lookup returns CDR1 LNHDA and CDR2 SQIVND (reference sequence). The V and J ends lost 3 bases and 6 bases respectively, with 11 bases between them. The CDR3 sequence is 13 residues long. The CDR3 reads CASSIGQLDGYTF. Written as DNA, the CDR3 is TGTGCCAGTAGTATTGGGCAGCTCGATGGCTACACCTTC.

As to this clone: This CDR3 is also generated by other DNA sequences in the sample. J is TRBJ2-7 and V is TRBV18; D ambiguous. This CDR3 spans 12 amino acids. Germline loops: CDR1 KGHSH, CDR2 LQKENI. V dropped 1 base and J dropped 6 bases, with 7 bases sitting between them. As DNA, the CDR3 is TGTGCCAGCTCACCACTAGCAAGCGAGCAGTACTTC. This encodes CASSPLASEQYF.